This T cell receptor (beta chain) was sequenced during a study of blood T cell repertoires in COVID-19. From germline, CDR1 is SGHAT and CDR2 FQNNGV. The CDR3 is 14 amino acids. Trimming cost V 5 bases and J 4 bases, with 11 bases left between them. Method: immunoSEQ multiplex PCR; TCRdb's copy keeps in-frame clones and lacks some. The profile covers 35,000 to 50,000 clones, with roughly 87% appearing a single time and 4.3% taken by the ten largest. The receptor comes from a man in his 60s with acute or convalescent COVID-19. The sequenced sample was peripheral blood. The chain combines TRBV11-2 with TRBJ1-4; no clear D gene. CDR3 sequence: CASSHGVRNEKLFF. The DNA for the CDR3 is TGTGCCAGCAGCCACGGAGTTCGTAATGAAAAACTGTTTTTT.